Below are 17 T cell receptor beta chains sequenced from a single sample in a study of blood T cell repertoires in COVID-19. Sequencing was performed with immunoSEQ multiplex PCR; in TCRdb, only in-frame clones are kept and a portion is missing. Of a few hundred thousand clones listed, 80% to 85% were seen once; the top ten hold around 8%. Sequencing used peripheral blood. The receptors here all came from a woman older than 75 with COVID-19, enrolled during active disease.

This chain joins TRBV19 and TRBJ1-5, with D uncertain. This CDR3 has 15 amino acids. V was pared by 11 bases and J by 7 bases, with 24 bases between. CDR1 is LNHDA, CDR2 SQIVND, per germline (reference sequence). CDR3 DNA: TGTGCCTCACATAAGGGAATTGGGGAGGAACAGCCCCAGCATTTT. Translating gives CASHKGIGEEQPQHF.

The chain combines TRBV7-8 with TRBJ2-5; TRBD2 matches 8 bases. The CDR3 consists of 15 residues. In germline, CDR1 is SGHVS, CDR2 FQNEAQ. V was clipped by 5 bases and J by 4 bases; unmatched bases: 9. CDR3: CASSLGGSGRETQYF. CDR3 bases: TGTGCCAGCAGCCTTGGGGGGAGCGGGAGAGAGACCCAGTACTTC.

The chain links TRBV5-1 to TRBJ1-4; D not resolved. The CDR3 contains 13 residues. V was trimmed by 5 bases and J by 8 bases, leaving 13 bases between them. Germline-derived CDR1 and CDR2 are SGHRS and YFSETQ. CDR3 region: CASRTNTQEKLFF. The CDR3 coding sequence is TGCGCCAGCAGGACTAACACACAAGAAAAACTGTTTTTT.

The V call is TRBV6-2 or TRBV6-3, the J call TRBJ2-1; 10 nucleotides line up with TRBD2. CDR1 is MNHEY and CDR2 is SVGEGT in the germline V gene. Trimming took 6 bases from V and 9 from J; bases not matched to a gene: 8. The CDR3 extends over 14 amino acids. The CDR3 region is CASSLTLAGAEQFF. The CDR3 nucleotides are TGTGCCAGCAGCCTCACCCTAGCGGGAGCTGAGCAGTTCTTC.

The J gene is TRBJ1-2, the V gene TRBV28; TRBD1 aligns across 7 bases. Looked up from germline, CDR1 is MDHEN and CDR2 is SYDVKM. The CDR3 covers 15 residues. V lost 5 bases and J lost 1; bases outside the gene matches: 7. This chain's CDR3 is CASSDGTVGNYGYTF. The CDR3 nucleotides read TGTGCCAGCAGTGACGGGACAGTCGGTAACTATGGCTACACCTTC.

With regard to this clone: Other DNA sequences in the same sample also yield this CDR3. V usage is TRBV12-3 or TRBV12-4 and J usage is TRBJ1-1; D is perhaps TRBD1 (6 bases). V lost 6 bases and J lost 5, with 10 bases in between. There are 12 residues in the CDR3. The CDR3 bases are TGTGCCAGCAGCTCTAGGGGGACTGAAGCTTTCTTT. Protein: CASSSRGTEAFF.

Concerning this clone: One end of the junction varies from germline; a read error may be responsible. The chain has TRBV7-7 and TRBJ2-1, with 7 bases matching TRBD1. The CDR3 length is 15 residues. Germline loops: CDR1 SSHAT, CDR2 FNYEAQ (reference sequence). CDR3 DNA: TGTGCTAGCAGCCCCCAGGGGGTCTCCTACAATGAGCAGTTCTTC. This translates into CASSPQGVSYNEQFF.

V is TRBV6-6 and J is TRBJ1-5; weak D call: TRBD1 (5 bases). With 5 bases removed from V and 1 base from J, the gap between germline ends came to 6 bases. The CDR3 is 13 residues long. Germline V gene sequence: CDR1 MNHNY, CDR2 SVGAGI (reference sequence). In nucleotides, the CDR3 is TGTGCCAGCAGTCGACAGAGCAATCAGCCCCAGCATTTT. As protein: CASSRQSNQPQHF.

This rearrangement joins TRBV6-2 or TRBV6-3 to TRBJ2-7, with 10 bases aligning to TRBD1. The ends lost 2 bases at V and 3 bases at J; junction bases unmatched: 7. The CDR3 contains 16 residues. The germline gives CDR1 MNHEY, CDR2 SVGEGT. The CDR3 DNA reads TGTGCCAGCAGTTACGGTCCCGGGACAGGGGTCTACGAGCAGTACTTC. Its protein product is CASSYGPGTGVYEQYF.

This clone was detected once. This chain links TRBV28 with TRBJ1-1, with TRBD1 matching 10 bases. V was clipped by 7 bases and J by 11 bases; unmatched bases: 7. The CDR3 length is 12 residues. The V gene's germline CDR1 is MDHEN and CDR2 SYDVKM. DNA for the CDR3: TGTGCCAGCACCCGGGACAGGGGCTTTGCTTTCTTT. It codes for CASTRDRGFAFF. Combining the CDR3 with reference TRBV28 and TRBJ1-1 gives the whole variable domain DVKVTQSSRYLVKRTGEKVFLECVQDMDHENMFWYRQDPGLGLRLIYFSYDVKMKEKGDIPEGYSVSREKKERFSLILESASTNQTSMYLCASTRDRGFAFFGQGTRLTVV.

This chain connects TRBV5-6 to TRBJ2-2; unclear D gene. V dropped 2 bases and J dropped 6 bases, with 20 bases sitting between them. This CDR3 is 17 amino acids long. Germline loops: CDR1 SGHDT, CDR2 YYEEEE. The CDR3 loop reads CASSFPINLPQAGELFF. The CDR3 DNA follows: TGTGCCAGCAGCTTCCCTATAAACTTGCCCCAGGCCGGGGAGCTGTTTTTT.

The rearrangement links TRBV5-1 to TRBJ2-7, with D perhaps TRBD2 (6 bases). V gave up 3 bases and J gave up 4 bases, with 14 bases separating them. Germline assignment: CDR1 SGHRS and CDR2 YFSETQ. The CDR3 covers 14 residues. Written as DNA, the CDR3 is TGCGCCAGCAGCTGGACTGGGGGGAGATACGAGCAGTACTTC. It codes for CASSWTGGRYEQYF.

A few counts support this clone. V gene TRBV3-1 (or the pseudogene TRBV3-2) combines with J gene TRBJ1-6; D call uncertain. The CDR3 length is 15 residues. The germline V gene encodes CDR1 LGHDT and CDR2 YNNKEL (reference sequence). V lost 4 bases to trimming and J lost 8 bases, with 15 bases between them. CDR3 nucleotide sequence: TGTGCCAGCAGCCGAGGGCCAGCTACTGATTCACCCCTCCACTTT. This codes for CASSRGPATDSPLHF.

Here the CDR3 DNA reads TGTGCCAGCTCACCACGACAGGGGGCTGAGGCGTCACCCCTCCACTTT. Translated: CASSPRQGAEASPLHF. The V call is TRBV18, the J call TRBJ1-6, with 10 bases identical to TRBD1. The CDR3 has 16 amino acids. Per the germline V gene, CDR1 is KGHSH and CDR2 is LQKENI. V was pared by 1 base and J by 10 bases, with 7 bases of the junction left unmatched.

The chain joins TRBV4-1 to TRBJ1-5; 10 bases align to TRBD1. J gave up 6 bases and V 3 bases, and 14 bases lay outside the gene matches. CDR3 length: 18 residues. The germline CDR1 and CDR2 sequences are MGHRA and YSYEKL. CDR3 loop: CASSQVPGQGRVGQPQHF. The CDR3 DNA follows: TGCGCCAGCAGCCAGGTTCCGGGACAGGGGAGGGTGGGTCAGCCCCAGCATTTT.

The rearrangement uses TRBV5-1 and TRBJ1-2; 9 nucleotides line up with TRBD1. Trimming removed 4 bases from V and 6 bases from J; junction bases left unmatched: 1. The CDR3 spans 12 residues. Germline V CDR1 and CDR2: SGHRS, YFSETQ. The CDR3 DNA reads as TGCGCCAGCAGCAGACAGGGGGATGGCTACACCTTC. Encoded protein: CASSRQGDGYTF.

The chain has TRBV9 and TRBJ2-1; possibly TRBD1 for D (5 bases). Germline CDR1 is SGDLS and CDR2 is YYNGEE. V lost 2 bases, J lost 6 bases, and 9 bases lay in between. The CDR3 totals 13 residues. In nucleotides, the CDR3 is TGTGCCAGCAGCGTGGGGCTCGGCAATGAGCAGTTCTTC. Its translation: CASSVGLGNEQFF.